What follows describes a single TCR beta chain. The antigen is undetermined. Germline CDR1 MDHEN, CDR2 SYDVKM. This CDR3 comprises 14 residues. The ends lost 8 bases at V and 7 bases at J; junction bases unmatched: 5. This entry is derived from a study of regulatory T cells in long-lasting Graves disease. Construction of the TCR beta libraries employed iRepertoire HTBI primers in conjunction with Arm-PCR of CDR3 regions. TCRdb recomputed calls from the multiplex PCR reads with MiXCR, one row per CDR3 protein. Of a few hundred thousand distinct CDR3 sequences in the sample, about a quarter are singletons; the top ten hold roughly 28%. Indicated time point: persistent/refractory GD, antithyroid drugs over 5 years with positive TRAb. The TCR library was prepared using RNA isolated from PBMCs. Study conclusions and caveats: Relative to newly diagnosed Graves' patients, persistent ones had lower TCR diversity. TRBV28, TRBJ1-2 and TRBJ2-5 emerged as the favored segments in persistent disease.

The chain joins TRBV28 to TRBJ1-4; 12 bases agree with TRBD1. The sample consisted of peripheral blood mononuclear cells (PBMCs), taken when the disease was refractory, from a patient treated with antithyroid drugs. The sequence was collected from a female donor with Graves disease. CDR3 sequence: CASGTGGLGEKLFF. The CDR3 DNA is TGTGCCAGCGGGACAGGGGGCTTAGGTGAAAAACTGTTTTTT. The full variable domain, with the rest looked up from reference TRBV28 and TRBJ1-4, is DVKVTQSSRYLVKRTGEKVFLECVQDMDHENMFWYRQDPGLGLRLIYFSYDVKMKEKGDIPEGYSVSREKKERFSLILESASTNQTSMYLCASGTGGLGEKLFFGSGTQLSVL.